This T cell receptor (beta chain) was recovered during a study of blood T cell repertoires in COVID-19. This clone was found once. Only in-frame clones appear in the TCRdb table, and some are missing; sequencing was by immunoSEQ multiplex PCR. This table holds 45,000 to 55,000 clones, roughly 84% found once. This CDR3 is built from 14 residues. Looked up from germline, CDR1 is SGHTA and CDR2 is FQGNSA. V was cut by 0 bases and J by 5 bases, with 7 bases left in between. V is TRBV7-2 and J is TRBJ2-2, with D maybe TRBD1 (5 bases). The source of this sequence is a man aged 50 to 60 with active COVID-19. Sequencing was carried out using peripheral blood. CDR3: CASSLAGATGELFF. The CDR3 region has the DNA TGTGCCAGCAGCTTAGCAGGGGCTACCGGGGAGCTGTTTTTT.